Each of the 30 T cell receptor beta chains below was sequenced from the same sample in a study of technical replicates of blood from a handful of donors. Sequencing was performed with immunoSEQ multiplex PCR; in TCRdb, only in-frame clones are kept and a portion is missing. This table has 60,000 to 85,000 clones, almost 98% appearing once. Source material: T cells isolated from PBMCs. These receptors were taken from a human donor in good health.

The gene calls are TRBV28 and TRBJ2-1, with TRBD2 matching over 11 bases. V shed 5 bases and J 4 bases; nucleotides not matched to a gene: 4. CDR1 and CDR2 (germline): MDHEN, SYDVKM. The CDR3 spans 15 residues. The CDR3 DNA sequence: TGTGCCAGCAGTAGCGGGACTAGCGGATACAATGAGCAGTTCTTC. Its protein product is CASSSGTSGYNEQFF.

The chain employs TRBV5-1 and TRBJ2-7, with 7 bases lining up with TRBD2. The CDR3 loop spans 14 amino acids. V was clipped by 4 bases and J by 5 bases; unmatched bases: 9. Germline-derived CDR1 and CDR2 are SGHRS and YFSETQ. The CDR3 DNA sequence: TGCGCCAGCAGCCTCGCGGGGGTGGATCACGAGCAGTACTTC. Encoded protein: CASSLAGVDHEQYF. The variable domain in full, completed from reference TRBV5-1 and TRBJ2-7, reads KAGVTQTPRYLIKTRGQQVTLSCSPISGHRSVSWYQQTPGQGLQFLFEYFSETQRNKGNFPGRFSGRQFSNSRSEMNVSTLELGDSALYLCASSLAGVDHEQYFGPGTRLTVT.

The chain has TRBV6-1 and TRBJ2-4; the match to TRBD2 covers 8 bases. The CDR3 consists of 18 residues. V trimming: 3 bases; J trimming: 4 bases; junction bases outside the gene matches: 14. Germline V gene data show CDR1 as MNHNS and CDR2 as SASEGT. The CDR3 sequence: CASSEGGGRPLGKNIQYF. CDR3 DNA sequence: TGTGCCAGCAGTGAGGGAGGCGGGAGGCCCCTTGGGAAAAACATTCAGTACTTC.

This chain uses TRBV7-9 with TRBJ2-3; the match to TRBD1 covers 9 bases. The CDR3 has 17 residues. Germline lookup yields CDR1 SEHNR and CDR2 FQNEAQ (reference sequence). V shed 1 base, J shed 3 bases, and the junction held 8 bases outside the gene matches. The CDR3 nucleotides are TGTGCCAGCAGCTTAGGATACAGGGGGCGTGAGACAGATACGCAGTATTTT. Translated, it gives CASSLGYRGRETDTQYF.

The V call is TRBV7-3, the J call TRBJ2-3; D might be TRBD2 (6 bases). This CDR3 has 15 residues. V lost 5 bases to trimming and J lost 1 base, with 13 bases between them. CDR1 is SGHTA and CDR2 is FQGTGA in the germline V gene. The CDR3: CASSPSGGGTDTQYF. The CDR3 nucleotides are TGTGCCAGCAGCCCCTCCGGCGGGGGCACAGATACGCAGTATTTT.

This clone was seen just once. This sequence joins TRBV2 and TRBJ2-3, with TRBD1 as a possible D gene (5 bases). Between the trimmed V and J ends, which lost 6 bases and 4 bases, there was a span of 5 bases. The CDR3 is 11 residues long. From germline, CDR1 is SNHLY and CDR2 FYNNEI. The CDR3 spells CASRQADTQYF. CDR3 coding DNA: TGTGCCAGCAGACAGGCAGATACGCAGTATTTT.

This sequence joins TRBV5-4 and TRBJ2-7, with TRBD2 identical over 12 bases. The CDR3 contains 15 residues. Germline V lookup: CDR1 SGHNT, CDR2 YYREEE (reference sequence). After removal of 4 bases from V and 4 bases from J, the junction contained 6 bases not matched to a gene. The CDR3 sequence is CASSRLAGVGYEQYF. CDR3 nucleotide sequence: TGTGCCAGCAGCCGACTAGCGGGAGTGGGTTACGAGCAGTACTTC. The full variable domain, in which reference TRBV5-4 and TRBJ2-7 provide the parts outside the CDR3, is ETGVTQSPTHLIKTRGQQVTLRCSSQSGHNTVSWYQQALGQGPQFIFQYYREEENGRGNFPPRFSGLQFPNYSSELNVNALELDDSALYLCASSRLAGVGYEQYFGPGTRLTVT.

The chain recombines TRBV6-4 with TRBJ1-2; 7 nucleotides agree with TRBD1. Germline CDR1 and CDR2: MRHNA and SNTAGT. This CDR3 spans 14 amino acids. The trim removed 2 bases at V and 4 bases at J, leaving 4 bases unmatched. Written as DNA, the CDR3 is TGTGCCAGCAGTGACAGACAGGGTGTCTATGGCTACACCTTC. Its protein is CASSDRQGVYGYTF.

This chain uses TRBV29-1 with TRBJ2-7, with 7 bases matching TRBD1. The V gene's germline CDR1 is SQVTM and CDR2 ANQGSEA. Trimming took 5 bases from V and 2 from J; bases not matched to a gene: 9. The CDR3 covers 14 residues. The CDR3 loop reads CSVLVQGIPYEQYF. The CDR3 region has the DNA TGCAGCGTTCTTGTACAGGGGATTCCCTACGAGCAGTACTTC.

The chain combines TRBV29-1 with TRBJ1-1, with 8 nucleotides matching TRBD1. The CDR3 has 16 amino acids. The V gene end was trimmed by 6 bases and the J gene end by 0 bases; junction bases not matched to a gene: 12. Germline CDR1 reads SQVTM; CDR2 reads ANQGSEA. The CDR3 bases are TGCAGCGTCCAACGGACAGGGATAATGATGAACACTGAAGCTTTCTTT. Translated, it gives CSVQRTGIMMNTEAFF.

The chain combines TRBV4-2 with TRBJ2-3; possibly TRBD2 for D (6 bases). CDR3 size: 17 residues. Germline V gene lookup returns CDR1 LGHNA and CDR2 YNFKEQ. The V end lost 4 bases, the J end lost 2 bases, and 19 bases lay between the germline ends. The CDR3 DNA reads TGTGCCAGCAGCCGTCTAGTTGGGGGGTACGCCACAGATACGCAGTATTTT. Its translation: CASSRLVGGYATDTQYF.

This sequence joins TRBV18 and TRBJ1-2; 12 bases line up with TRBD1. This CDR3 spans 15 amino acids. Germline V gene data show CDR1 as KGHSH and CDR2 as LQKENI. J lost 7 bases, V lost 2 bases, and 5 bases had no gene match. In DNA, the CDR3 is TGTGCCAGCTCACCAGAGCCGGGACAGGGGGCTGGCTACACCTTC. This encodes CASSPEPGQGAGYTF.

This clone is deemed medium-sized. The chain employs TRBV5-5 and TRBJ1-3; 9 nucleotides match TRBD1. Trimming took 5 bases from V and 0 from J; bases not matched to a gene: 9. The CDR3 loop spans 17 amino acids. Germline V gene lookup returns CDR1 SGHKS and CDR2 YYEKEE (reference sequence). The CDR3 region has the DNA TGTGCCAGCAGACGATCCCCGGGACAGGGCTCTGGAAACACCATATATTTT. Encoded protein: CASRRSPGQGSGNTIYF.

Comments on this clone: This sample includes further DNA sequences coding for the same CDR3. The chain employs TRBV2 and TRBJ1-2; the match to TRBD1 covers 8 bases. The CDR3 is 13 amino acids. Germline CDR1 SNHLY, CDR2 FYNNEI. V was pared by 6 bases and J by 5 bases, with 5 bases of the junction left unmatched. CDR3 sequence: CASSEDRVYGYTF. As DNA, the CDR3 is TGTGCCAGCAGCGAGGACAGGGTGTATGGCTACACCTTC.

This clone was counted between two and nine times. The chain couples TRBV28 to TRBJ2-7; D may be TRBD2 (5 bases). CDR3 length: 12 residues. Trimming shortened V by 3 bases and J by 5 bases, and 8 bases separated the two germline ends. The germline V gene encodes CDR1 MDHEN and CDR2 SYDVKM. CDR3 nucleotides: TGTGCCAGCAGTTTGGGAGTCGACGAGCAGTACTTC. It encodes CASSLGVDEQYF.

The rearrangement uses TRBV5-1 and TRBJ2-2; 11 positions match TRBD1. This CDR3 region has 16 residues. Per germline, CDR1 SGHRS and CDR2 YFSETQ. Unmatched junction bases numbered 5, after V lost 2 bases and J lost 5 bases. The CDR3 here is CASSLSGQGATGELFF. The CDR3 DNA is TGCGCCAGCAGCTTATCCGGACAGGGGGCAACCGGGGAGCTGTTTTTT.

The CDR3 coding sequence is TGTGCCAGCAGTCTCGGGACAGGGGACTATGGCTACACCTTC. It yields the protein CASSLGTGDYGYTF. The V gene is TRBV27, the J gene TRBJ1-2, with 10 bases identical to TRBD1. This CDR3 contains 14 residues. Germline CDR1 is MNHEY and CDR2 is SMNVEV (reference sequence). With 5 bases clipped from V and 3 bases from J, the junction kept 3 bases outside the gene matches.

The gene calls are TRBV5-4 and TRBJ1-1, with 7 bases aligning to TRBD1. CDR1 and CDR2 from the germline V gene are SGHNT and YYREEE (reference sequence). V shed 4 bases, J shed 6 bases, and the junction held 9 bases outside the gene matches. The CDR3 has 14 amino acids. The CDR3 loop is CASSLIPGGPEAFF. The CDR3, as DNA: TGTGCCAGCAGCCTTATCCCAGGGGGTCCTGAAGCTTTCTTT.

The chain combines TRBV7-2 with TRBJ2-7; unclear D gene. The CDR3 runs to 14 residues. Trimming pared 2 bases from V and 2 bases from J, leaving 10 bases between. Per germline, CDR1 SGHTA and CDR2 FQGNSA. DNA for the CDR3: TGTGCCAGCAGCTTACCTAGGTTCCCCTACGAGCAGTACTTC. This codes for CASSLPRFPYEQYF. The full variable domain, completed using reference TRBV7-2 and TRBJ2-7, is GAGVSQSPSNKVTEKGKDVELRCDPISGHTALYWYRQSLGQGLEFLIYFQGNSAPDKSGLPSDRFSAERTGGSVSTLTIQRTQQEDSAVYLCASSLPRFPYEQYFGPGTRLTVT.

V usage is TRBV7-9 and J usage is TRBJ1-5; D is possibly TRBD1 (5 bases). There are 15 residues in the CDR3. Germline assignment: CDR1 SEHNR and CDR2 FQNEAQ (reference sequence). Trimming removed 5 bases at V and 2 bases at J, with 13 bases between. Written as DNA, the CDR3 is TGTGCCAGCAGCCGGAATGGAGGGGGCAATCAGCCCCAGCATTTT. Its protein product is CASSRNGGGNQPQHF.

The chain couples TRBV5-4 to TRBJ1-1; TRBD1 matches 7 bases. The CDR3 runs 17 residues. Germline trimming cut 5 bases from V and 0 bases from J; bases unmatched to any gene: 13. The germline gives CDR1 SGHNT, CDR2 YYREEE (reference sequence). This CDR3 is CASRAGTETIMNTEAFF. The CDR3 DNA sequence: TGTGCCAGCAGAGCCGGGACAGAAACTATCATGAACACTGAAGCTTTCTTT.

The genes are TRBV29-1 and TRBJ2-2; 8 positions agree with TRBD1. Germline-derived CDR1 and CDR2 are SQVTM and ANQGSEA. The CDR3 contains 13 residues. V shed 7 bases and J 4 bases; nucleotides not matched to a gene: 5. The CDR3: CSAGGQGTGELFF. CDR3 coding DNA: TGCAGCGCCGGTGGACAGGGCACCGGGGAGCTGTTTTTT.

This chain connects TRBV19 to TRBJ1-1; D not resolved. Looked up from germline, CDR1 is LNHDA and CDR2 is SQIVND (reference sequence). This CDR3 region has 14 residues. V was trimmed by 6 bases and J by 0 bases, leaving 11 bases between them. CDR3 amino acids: CASRLTVMNTEAFF. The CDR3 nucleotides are TGTGCCAGTAGACTAACCGTCATGAACACTGAAGCTTTCTTT.

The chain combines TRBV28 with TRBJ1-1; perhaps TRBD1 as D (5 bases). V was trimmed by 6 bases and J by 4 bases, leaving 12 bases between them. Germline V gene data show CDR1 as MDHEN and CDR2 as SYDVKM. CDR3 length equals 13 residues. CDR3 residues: CASSSGGTTEAFF. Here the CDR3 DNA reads TGTGCCAGCAGCTCGGGGGGAACCACTGAAGCTTTCTTT.

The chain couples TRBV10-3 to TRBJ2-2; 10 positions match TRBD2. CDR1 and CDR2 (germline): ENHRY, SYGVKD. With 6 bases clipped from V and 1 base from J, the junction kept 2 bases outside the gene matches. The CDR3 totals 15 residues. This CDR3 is CAIRGTSENTGELFF. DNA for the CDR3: TGTGCCATCAGGGGGACTAGCGAGAACACCGGGGAGCTGTTTTTT.

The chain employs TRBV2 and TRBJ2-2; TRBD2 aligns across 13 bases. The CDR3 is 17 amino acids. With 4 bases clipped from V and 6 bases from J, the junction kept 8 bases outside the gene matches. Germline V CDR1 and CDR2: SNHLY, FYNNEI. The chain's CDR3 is CASSATSGRGYAGELFF. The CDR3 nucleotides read TGTGCCAGCAGTGCTACTAGCGGGAGGGGGTACGCCGGGGAGCTGTTTTTT. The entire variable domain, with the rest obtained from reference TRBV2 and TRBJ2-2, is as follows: EPEVTQTPSHQVTQMGQEVILRCVPISNHLYFYWYRQILGQKVEFLVSFYNNEISEKSEIFDDQFSVERPDGSNFTLKIRSTKLEDSAMYFCASSATSGRGYAGELFFGEGSRLTVL.

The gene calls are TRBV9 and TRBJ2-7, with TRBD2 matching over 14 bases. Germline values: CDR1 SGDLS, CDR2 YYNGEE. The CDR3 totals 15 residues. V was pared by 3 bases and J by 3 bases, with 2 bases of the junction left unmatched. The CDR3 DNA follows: TGTGCCAGCAGCGCCGGGACTAGCGGGAGCTACGAGCAGTACTTC. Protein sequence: CASSAGTSGSYEQYF.

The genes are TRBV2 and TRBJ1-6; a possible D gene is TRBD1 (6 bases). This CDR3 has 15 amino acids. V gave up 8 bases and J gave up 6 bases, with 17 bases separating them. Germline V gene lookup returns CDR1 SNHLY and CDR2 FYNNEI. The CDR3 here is CASSGDYGGNSPLHF. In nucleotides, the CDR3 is TGTGCCAGCTCAGGGGACTATGGTGGTAATTCACCCCTCCACTTT.

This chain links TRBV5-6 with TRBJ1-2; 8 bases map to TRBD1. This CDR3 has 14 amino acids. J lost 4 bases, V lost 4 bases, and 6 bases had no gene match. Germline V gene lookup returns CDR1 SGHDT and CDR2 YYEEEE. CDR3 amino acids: CASSPDRVVYGYTF. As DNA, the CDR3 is TGTGCCAGCAGCCCGGACAGGGTGGTCTATGGCTACACCTTC.

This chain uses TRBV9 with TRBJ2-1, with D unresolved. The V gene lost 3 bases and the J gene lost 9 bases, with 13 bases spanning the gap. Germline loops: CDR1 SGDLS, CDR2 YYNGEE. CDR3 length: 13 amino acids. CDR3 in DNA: TGTGCCAGCAGCGCGACGACTGGCTCTGAGCAGTTCTTC. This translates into CASSATTGSEQFF.